The next 3 T cell receptor beta chains were all read from a single sample in a study of T cells in Graves' hyperthyroidism and ophthalmopathy. There were TCR beta CDR3 regions amplified from RNA transcripts. A first-round RT-PCR of the TCR CDR3 used the HTBI primer set. One entry per CDR3 protein results from TCRdb running MiXCR on the multiplex PCR reads. The sample records 250,000 or so distinct CDR3 sequences, 16% being singletons. Sequencing used blood. These receptors all come from a woman between 18 and 29 years old with Graves' ophthalmopathy.

This chain connects TRBV4-1 to TRBJ2-1, with TRBD2 matching 13 bases. The CDR3 extends over 18 amino acids. The V gene's germline CDR1 is MGHRA and CDR2 YSYEKL. J lost 5 bases, V lost 2 bases, and 9 bases had no gene match. The CDR3 reads CASSQMGLAGFGHNEQFF. CDR3 bases: TGCGCCAGCAGCCAAATGGGACTAGCGGGATTTGGCCACAATGAGCAGTTCTTC.

This clonotype was detected ten times or more. The V and J genes are TRBV24-1 and TRBJ2-5, with D perhaps TRBD1 (6 bases). The CDR3 has 13 amino acids. With 8 bases removed from V and 3 bases from J, the gap between germline ends came to 12 bases. Germline assignment: CDR1 KGHDR and CDR2 SFDVKD. The CDR3, as DNA: TGTGCCACCATGGACAGTTGGGAAGAGACCCAGTACTTC. This sequence encodes CATMDSWEETQYF.

In this sample, this clonotype turned up many times. J is TRBJ2-7 and V is TRBV18, with unresolved D. Looked up from germline, CDR1 is KGHSH and CDR2 is LQKENI. The V end lost 6 bases, the J end lost 9 bases, and 18 bases lay between the germline ends. The CDR3 is 13 residues long. CDR3 region: CASSRETGNAQYF. The DNA of the CDR3 is TGTGCCAGCTCCCGAGAAACTGGAAACGCGCAGTACTTC.